This T cell receptor (beta chain) came from a study of response to subunit inactivated influenza vaccine. From germline, CDR1 is LGHNA and CDR2 YSLEER. The CDR3 loop spans 20 amino acids. After removal of 2 bases from V and 1 base from J, the junction contained 14 bases not matched to a gene. This clonotype was seen a few times. TCRdb independently ran MiXCR on the RT-PCR reads; one entry per CDR3 protein. The sample yields more than 550,000 distinct CDR3 sequences, about 11% seen once. Another study also made use of these data, one on T cells expressing NK-cell markers. That report adds: UMI-tagged 5'RACE template switching yielded the TCR beta cDNA.

The chain uses TRBV4-3 and TRBJ2-5; TRBD2 aligns across 12 bases. This TCR was sampled from a man aged 45-65 years who received an inactivated influenza vaccine. The source was PBMCs from blood, collected on the day of vaccination. The DNA for the CDR3 is TGCGCCAGCAGCCAACCCCTCCGACTAGCGGGGGCCCTCCTCCAAGAGACCCAGTACTTC. Translated, it gives CASSQPLRLAGALLQETQYF.